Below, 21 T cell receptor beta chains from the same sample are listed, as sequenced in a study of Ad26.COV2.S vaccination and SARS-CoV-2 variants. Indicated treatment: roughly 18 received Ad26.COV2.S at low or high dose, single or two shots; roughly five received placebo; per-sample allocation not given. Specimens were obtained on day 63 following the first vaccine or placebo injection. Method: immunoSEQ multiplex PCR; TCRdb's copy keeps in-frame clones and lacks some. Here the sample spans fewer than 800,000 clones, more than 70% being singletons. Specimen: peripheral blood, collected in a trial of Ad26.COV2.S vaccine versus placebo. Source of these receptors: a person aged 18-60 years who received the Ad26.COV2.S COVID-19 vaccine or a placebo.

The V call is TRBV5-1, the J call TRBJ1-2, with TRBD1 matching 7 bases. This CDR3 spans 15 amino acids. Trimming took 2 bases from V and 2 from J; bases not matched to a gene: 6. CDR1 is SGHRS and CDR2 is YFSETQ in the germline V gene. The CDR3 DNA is TGCGCCAGCAGCTTAGGACAGGCCGCAAACTATGGCTACACCTTC. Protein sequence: CASSLGQAANYGYTF.

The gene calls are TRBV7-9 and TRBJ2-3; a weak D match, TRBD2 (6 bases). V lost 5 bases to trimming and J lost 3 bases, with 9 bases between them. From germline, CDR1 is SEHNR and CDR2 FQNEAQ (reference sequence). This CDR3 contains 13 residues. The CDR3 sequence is CASSPSATDTQYF. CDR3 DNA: TGTGCCAGCAGCCCTAGCGCGACAGATACGCAGTATTTT.

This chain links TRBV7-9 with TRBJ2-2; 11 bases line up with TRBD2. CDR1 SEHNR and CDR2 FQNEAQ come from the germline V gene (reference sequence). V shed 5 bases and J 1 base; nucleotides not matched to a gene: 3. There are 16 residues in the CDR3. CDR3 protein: CASSMGLAVNTGELFF. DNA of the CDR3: TGTGCCAGCAGCATGGGACTAGCGGTGAACACCGGGGAGCTGTTTTTT.

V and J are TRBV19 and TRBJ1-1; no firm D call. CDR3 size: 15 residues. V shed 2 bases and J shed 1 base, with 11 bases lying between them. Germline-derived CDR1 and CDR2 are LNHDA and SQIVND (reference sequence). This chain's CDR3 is CASSIRFGGNTEAFF. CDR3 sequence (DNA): TGTGCCAGTAGTATAAGGTTCGGAGGGAACACTGAAGCTTTCTTT.

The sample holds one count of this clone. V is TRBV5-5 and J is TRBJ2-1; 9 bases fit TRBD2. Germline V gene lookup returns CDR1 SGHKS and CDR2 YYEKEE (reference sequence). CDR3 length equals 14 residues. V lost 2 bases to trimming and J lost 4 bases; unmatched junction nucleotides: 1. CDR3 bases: TGTGCCAGCAGCTTAACTAGCGGGTACAATGAGCAGTTCTTC. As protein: CASSLTSGYNEQFF.

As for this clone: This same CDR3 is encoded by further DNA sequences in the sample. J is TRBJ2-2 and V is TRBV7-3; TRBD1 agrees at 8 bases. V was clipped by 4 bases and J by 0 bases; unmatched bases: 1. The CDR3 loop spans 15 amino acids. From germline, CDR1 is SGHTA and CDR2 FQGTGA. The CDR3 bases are TGTGCCAGCAGCTCCAGGGGGCCGAACACCGGGGAGCTGTTTTTT. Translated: CASSSRGPNTGELFF. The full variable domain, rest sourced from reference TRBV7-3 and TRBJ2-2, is GAGVSQTPSNKVTEKGKYVELRCDPISGHTALYWYRQSLGQGPEFLIYFQGTGAADDSGLPNDRFFAVRPEGSVSTLKIQRTERGDSAVYLCASSSRGPNTGELFFGEGSRLTVL.

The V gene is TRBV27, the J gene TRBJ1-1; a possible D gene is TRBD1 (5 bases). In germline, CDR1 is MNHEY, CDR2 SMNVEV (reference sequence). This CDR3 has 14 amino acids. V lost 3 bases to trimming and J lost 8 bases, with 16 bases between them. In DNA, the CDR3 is TGTGCCAGCAGTTTCGGGACCTACCTCTCGGAAGCTTTCTTT. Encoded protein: CASSFGTYLSEAFF.

This chain's CDR3 is CASSLGAGEGRETQYF. CDR3 nucleotides: TGTGCCAGCAGCTTGGGTGCGGGAGAGGGGCGAGAGACCCAGTACTTC. V gene TRBV5-4 combines with J gene TRBJ2-5; TRBD2 aligns across 7 bases. Losses at the gene ends were 0 bases for V and 4 bases for J; bases not matched to a gene: 9. Germline V gene sequence: CDR1 SGHNT, CDR2 YYREEE (reference sequence). The CDR3 contains 16 residues.

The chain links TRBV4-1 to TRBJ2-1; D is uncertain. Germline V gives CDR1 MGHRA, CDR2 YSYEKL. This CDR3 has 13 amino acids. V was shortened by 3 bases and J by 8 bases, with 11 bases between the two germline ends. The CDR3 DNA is TGCGCCAGCAGCCACCCGCAGGTTGATGAGCAGTTCTTC. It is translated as CASSHPQVDEQFF.

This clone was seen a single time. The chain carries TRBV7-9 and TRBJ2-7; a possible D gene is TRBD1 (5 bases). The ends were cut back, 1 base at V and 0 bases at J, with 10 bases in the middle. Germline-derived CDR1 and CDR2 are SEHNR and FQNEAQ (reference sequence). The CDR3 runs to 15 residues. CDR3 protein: CASSLGTGFSYEQYF. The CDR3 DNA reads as TGTGCCAGCAGCTTAGGTACAGGCTTCTCCTACGAGCAGTACTTC.

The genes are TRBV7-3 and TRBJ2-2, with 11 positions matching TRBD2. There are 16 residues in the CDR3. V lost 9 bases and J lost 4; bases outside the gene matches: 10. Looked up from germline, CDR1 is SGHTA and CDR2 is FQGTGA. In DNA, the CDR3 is TGTGCCAGTAGCGCTAGCGGGGGGCCAGCCACCGGGGAGCTGTTTTTT. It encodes CASSASGGPATGELFF.

The CDR3 here is CASLDRGETQYF. The CDR3 coding sequence is TGTGCCAGTTTGGACAGGGGGGAGACCCAGTACTTC. The chain links TRBV2 to TRBJ2-5, with 10 bases fitting TRBD1. Germline V lookup: CDR1 SNHLY, CDR2 FYNNEI. Losses at the gene ends were 9 bases for V and 5 bases for J; bases not matched to a gene: 3. CDR3 length: 12 amino acids.

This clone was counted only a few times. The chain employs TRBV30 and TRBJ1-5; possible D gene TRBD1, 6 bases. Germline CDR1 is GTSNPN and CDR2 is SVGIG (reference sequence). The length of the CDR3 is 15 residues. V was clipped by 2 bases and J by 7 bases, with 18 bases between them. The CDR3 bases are TGTGCCTGGAGTTCGACAGGAATTCGAGGGCAGCCCCAGCATTTT. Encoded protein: CAWSSTGIRGQPQHF.

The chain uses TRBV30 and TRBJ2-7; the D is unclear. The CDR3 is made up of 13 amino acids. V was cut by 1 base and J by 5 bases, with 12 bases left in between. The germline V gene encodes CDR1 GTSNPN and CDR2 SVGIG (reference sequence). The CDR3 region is CAWSAGFGDEQYF. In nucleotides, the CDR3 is TGTGCCTGGAGTGCAGGTTTCGGCGACGAGCAGTACTTC.

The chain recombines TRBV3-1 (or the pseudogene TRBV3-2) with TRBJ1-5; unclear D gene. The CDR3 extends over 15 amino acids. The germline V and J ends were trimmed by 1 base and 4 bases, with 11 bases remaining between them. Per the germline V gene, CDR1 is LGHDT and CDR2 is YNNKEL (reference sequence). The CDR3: CASSQARSVNQPQHF. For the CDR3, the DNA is TGTGCCAGCAGCCAAGCCAGGAGCGTGAATCAGCCCCAGCATTTT.

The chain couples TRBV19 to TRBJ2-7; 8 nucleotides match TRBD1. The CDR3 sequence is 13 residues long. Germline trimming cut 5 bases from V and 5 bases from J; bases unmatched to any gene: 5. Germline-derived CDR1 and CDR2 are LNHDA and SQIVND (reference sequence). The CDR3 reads CASSVGQGNEQYF. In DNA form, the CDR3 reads TGTGCCAGTAGTGTAGGACAGGGAAACGAGCAGTACTTC. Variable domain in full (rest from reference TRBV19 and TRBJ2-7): DGGITQSPKYLFRKEGQNVTLSCEQNLNHDAMYWYRQDPGQGLRLIYYSQIVNDFQKGDIAEGYSVSREKKESFPLTVTSAQKNPTAFYLCASSVGQGNEQYFGPGTRLTVT.

The CDR3 DNA follows: TGTGCCAGCAGCCCCAGACCCCCAGGGGGCCCCACCGGGGAGCTGTTTTTT. Translated: CASSPRPPGGPTGELFF. This chain connects TRBV3-1 (or the pseudogene TRBV3-2) to TRBJ2-2; 8 bases align to TRBD1. Germline V gene data show CDR1 as LGHDT and CDR2 as YNNKEL (reference sequence). There are 17 residues in the CDR3. The J segment lost 4 bases and the V segment lost 4 bases, leaving 11 bases of the junction unmatched.

This CDR3 is CASSSGQSNQPQHF. CDR3 nucleotide sequence: TGTGCCAGCAGCTCGGGACAGTCCAATCAGCCCCAGCATTTT. This chain uses TRBV7-9 with TRBJ1-5; 7 bases map to TRBD1. J gave up 3 bases and V 4 bases, and 3 bases lay outside the gene matches. Per germline, CDR1 SEHNR and CDR2 FQNEAQ (reference sequence). CDR3 size: 14 residues.

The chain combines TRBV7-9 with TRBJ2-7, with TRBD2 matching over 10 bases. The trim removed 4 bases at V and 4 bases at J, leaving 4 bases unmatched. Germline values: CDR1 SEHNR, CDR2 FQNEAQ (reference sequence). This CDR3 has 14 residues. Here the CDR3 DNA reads TGTGCCAGCAGCTCGACTAGCGGGTATTACGAGCAGTACTTC. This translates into CASSSTSGYYEQYF.

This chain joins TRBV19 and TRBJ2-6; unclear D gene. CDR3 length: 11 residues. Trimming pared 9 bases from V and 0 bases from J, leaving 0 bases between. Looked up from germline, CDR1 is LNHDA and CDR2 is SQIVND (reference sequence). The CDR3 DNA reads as TGTGCCAGCTCTGGGGCCAACGTCCTGACTTTC. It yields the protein CASSGANVLTF.

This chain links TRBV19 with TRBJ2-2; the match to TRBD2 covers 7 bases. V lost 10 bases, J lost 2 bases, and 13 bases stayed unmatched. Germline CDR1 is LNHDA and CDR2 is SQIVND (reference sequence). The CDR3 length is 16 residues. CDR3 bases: TGTGCCACCACCGCCGGGCTAGCGGTAAACACCGGGGAGCTGTTTTTT. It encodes CATTAGLAVNTGELFF.